Each of the 17 T cell receptor beta chains below was sequenced from the same sample in a study of CD8 T cells in ankylosing spondylitis. TCRdb called the 5' RACE reads again in MiXCR, with one record for every CDR3 protein. The sample lists under 300,000 distinct CDR3 sequences; about 10% were seen once. The sequenced material came from blood, either unsorted or a sorted T cell fraction (not recorded which). The source of these receptors is a male donor with ankylosing spondylitis or in good health (not recorded which).

This clonotype was recorded only once. Being one base from a much bigger clone, this may be a read error. The chain is built from TRBV6-2 or TRBV6-3 and TRBJ1-5, with TRBD1 as a possible D gene (6 bases). The CDR3 extends over 11 amino acids. The germline CDR1 and CDR2 sequences are MNHEY and SVGEGT. The CDR3: CTSGQGQPQHF. The CDR3 DNA sequence: TGTACCAGCGGCCAGGGGCAGCCCCAGCATTTT.

This clonotype was counted between two and nine times. The chain recombines TRBV24-1 with TRBJ2-1, with D possibly matching TRBD1 (5 bases). The V end lost 1 base, the J end lost 6 bases, and 18 bases lay between the germline ends. The germline CDR1 and CDR2 sequences are KGHDR and SFDVKD. This CDR3 spans 17 amino acids. CDR3 amino acids: CATSDLKKDRGANEQFF. In DNA, the CDR3 is TGTGCCACCAGTGATTTAAAAAAGGATAGGGGCGCCAATGAGCAGTTCTTC.

The table lists this clonotype with many counts. The chain links TRBV29-1 to TRBJ2-7; 11 nucleotides line up with TRBD1. The germline gives CDR1 SQVTM, CDR2 ANQGSEA. With 5 bases clipped from V and 3 bases from J, the junction kept 6 bases outside the gene matches. CDR3 length equals 14 residues. The CDR3 DNA follows: TGCAGCGTTAGAGGGACAGGGGGTCTCTACGAGCAGTACTTC. Amino acids: CSVRGTGGLYEQYF.

This clonotype was counted between two and nine times. The CDR3 DNA reads TGTGCCAGCAGCCAAGATCCGCCAGGGATGAACACTGAAGCTTTCTTT. It translates to CASSQDPPGMNTEAFF. The chain joins TRBV3-1 to TRBJ1-1; possible D gene TRBD1, 5 bases. V gave up 0 bases and J gave up 0 bases, with 11 bases separating them. The length of the CDR3 is 16 residues. Germline values: CDR1 LGHDT, CDR2 YNNKEL (reference sequence).

This clonotype was detected only a few times. The V gene is TRBV2, the J gene TRBJ2-5; D unresolved. V lost 2 bases to trimming and J lost 6 bases, with 4 bases between them. The CDR3 covers 11 residues. Looked up from germline, CDR1 is SNHLY and CDR2 is FYNNEI. The CDR3 nucleotides are TGTGCCAGCAGTGAACGGAAGACCCAGTACTTC. This encodes CASSERKTQYF.

The table lists this clonotype with many counts. This chain joins TRBV7-6 and TRBJ1-6; TRBD1 might be the D (5 bases). This CDR3 comprises 17 residues. V was pared by 1 base and J by 6 bases, with 16 bases between. Looked up from germline, CDR1 is SGHVS and CDR2 is FNYEAQ. The CDR3 bases are TGTGCCAGCAGCTTAGGTCCGGGTAGGGGTGGTAATTCACCCCTCCACTTT. It codes for CASSLGPGRGGNSPLHF.

This clonotype showed up many times. The chain combines TRBV20-1 with TRBJ2-1, with a weak D call TRBD2 (7 bases). This CDR3 has 14 residues. CDR1 DFQATT and CDR2 SNEGSKA come from the germline V gene (reference sequence). The germline V and J ends were trimmed by 6 bases and 0 bases, with 12 bases remaining between them. CDR3 bases: TGCAGTGCCGCAGGGGAGGGCTCCTACAATGAGCAGTTCTTC. Protein product: CSAAGEGSYNEQFF.

This clonotype showed up many times. The V gene is TRBV19, the J gene TRBJ2-5; TRBD1 or TRBD2 may be the D gene (5 bases each). The V end lost 6 bases, the J end lost 5 bases, and 10 bases lay between the germline ends. CDR1 is LNHDA and CDR2 is SQIVND in the germline V gene (reference sequence). This CDR3 has 12 amino acids. The CDR3 coding sequence is TGTGCCAGTAGCCAGGGAGTGGAGACCCAGTACTTC. Amino acids: CASSQGVETQYF.

At least ten counts were recorded for this clonotype. V is TRBV6-1 and J is TRBJ2-1; TRBD1 matches at 7 bases. V lost 6 bases to trimming and J lost 2 bases; unmatched junction nucleotides: 7. This CDR3 is built from 15 residues. Germline CDR1 and CDR2: MNHNS and SASEGT. CDR3 nucleotides: TGTGCCAGCAGCCGGGACAGCGGACCCTACAATGAGCAGTTCTTC. Translated: CASSRDSGPYNEQFF.

V is TRBV7-2 and J is TRBJ1-3; no definite D call. CDR1 is SGHTA and CDR2 is FQGNSA in the germline V gene. The CDR3 consists of 15 residues. Trimming cost V 2 bases and J 0 bases, with 8 bases left between them. CDR3 nucleotides: TGTGCCAGCAGCTTAAGGTTCTACTCTGGAAACACCATATATTTT. This translates into CASSLRFYSGNTIYF.

This clonotype was seen repeatedly, ten times or more. The V and J genes are TRBV9 and TRBJ2-1; D not certain. V lost 0 bases and J lost 0, with 7 bases in between. Germline V CDR1 and CDR2: SGDLS, YYNGEE. The CDR3 contains 15 residues. The CDR3, as DNA: TGTGCCAGCAGCGTAGGTCTAGACTCCTACAATGAGCAGTTCTTC. It is translated as CASSVGLDSYNEQFF.

In its sample, this clonotype was seen a few times. This sequence joins TRBV7-2 and TRBJ2-5, with D uncertain. V was pared by 4 bases and J by 2 bases, with 14 bases between. This CDR3 comprises 15 residues. Per the germline V gene, CDR1 is SGHTA and CDR2 is FQGNSA. CDR3 amino acids: CASSSTGTPQETQYF. The CDR3 DNA sequence: TGTGCCAGCAGCTCTACCGGCACGCCGCAAGAGACCCAGTACTTC.

This clonotype was detected only a few times. DNA for the CDR3: TGTGCCAGCAGTTACTCTGCGGGAGAGAACGAGCAGTACTTC. Residues: CASSYSAGENEQYF. The genes are TRBV6-2 or TRBV6-3 and TRBJ2-7; 7 bases agree with TRBD2. V was clipped by 0 bases and J by 5 bases; unmatched bases: 4. Germline V lookup: CDR1 MNHEY, CDR2 SVGEGT. The CDR3 totals 14 residues.

Many counts were recorded for this clonotype. The rearrangement links TRBV7-3 to TRBJ2-2; D is unresolved. Trimming cost V 2 bases and J 6 bases, with 7 bases left between them. The CDR3 length is 13 residues. The germline V gene has CDR1 SGHTA and CDR2 FQGTGA. CDR3 coding DNA: TGTGCCAGCAGCTTAGAATCCGCCGGGGAGCTGTTTTTT. Encoded protein: CASSLESAGELFF.

This clonotype was seen a handful of times. The chain is built from TRBV25-1 and TRBJ2-5; 9 bases fit TRBD1. V lost 6 bases to trimming and J lost 5 bases; unmatched junction nucleotides: 7. The length of the CDR3 is 14 residues. Germline V lookup: CDR1 MGHDK, CDR2 SYGVNS. DNA of the CDR3: TGTGCCAGCAGAGGGACAGGGTGGAGGGAGACCCAGTACTTC. It is translated as CASRGTGWRETQYF.

This clonotype has at least ten counts. This rearrangement joins TRBV7-6 to TRBJ2-7; TRBD1 is a possible D gene (6 bases). This CDR3 is 15 amino acids long. Looked up from germline, CDR1 is SGHVS and CDR2 is FNYEAQ. Trimming shortened V by 5 bases and J by 2 bases, and 16 bases separated the two germline ends. CDR3 DNA sequence: TGTGCCAGCAGCGATTTCCAGGGGCCAACCTACGAGCAGTACTTC. This gives the protein CASSDFQGPTYEQYF.

This clonotype appeared many times. The chain carries TRBV29-1 and TRBJ2-7; 10 bases agree with TRBD1. J gave up 5 bases and V 3 bases, and 1 base lay outside the gene matches. The CDR3 contains 12 residues. In germline, CDR1 is SQVTM, CDR2 ANQGSEA. This CDR3 reads CSVEGQGNEQYF. The CDR3 nucleotides read TGCAGCGTTGAGGGACAGGGGAACGAGCAGTACTTC.